The 18 T cell receptor beta chains given below trace back to one sample, sequenced in a study of blood T cell repertoires in COVID-19. This table comes from immunoSEQ multiplex PCR, and its TCRdb copy is limited to in-frame clones, with some not included. Counted here are roughly 34,000 clones, approximately 77% occurring once; the ten biggest clones make up 16%. Sequencing input: peripheral blood. Receptors were obtained from a human donor in a cohort sampled during active COVID-19.

The chain employs TRBV4-2 and TRBJ2-1; the match to TRBD1 covers 8 bases. The germline CDR1 and CDR2 sequences are LGHNA and YNFKEQ. The CDR3 runs to 16 residues. The junction had 6 bases not matched to a gene; V was cut back by 2 bases and J by 3 bases. In DNA form, the CDR3 reads TGTGCCAGCAGCCAAAACCAGGACAGGGACTACAATGAGCAGTTCTTC. This sequence encodes CASSQNQDRDYNEQFF.

J is TRBJ2-7 and V is TRBV7-2; the match to TRBD2 covers 9 bases. The J segment lost 3 bases and the V segment lost 0 bases, leaving 9 bases of the junction unmatched. The CDR3 is 17 amino acids. Looked up from germline, CDR1 is SGHTA and CDR2 is FQGNSA. CDR3 sequence: CASSLAGGTSGFYEQYF. DNA of the CDR3: TGTGCCAGCAGCTTAGCGGGGGGTACTAGCGGGTTCTACGAGCAGTACTTC. The full variable domain, its missing parts supplied by reference TRBV7-2 and TRBJ2-7, is GAGVSQSPSNKVTEKGKDVELRCDPISGHTALYWYRQSLGQGLEFLIYFQGNSAPDKSGLPSDRFSAERTGGSVSTLTIQRTQQEDSAVYLCASSLAGGTSGFYEQYFGPGTRLTVT.

This chain's CDR3 is CASNPLWRGGNEQFF. The CDR3 nucleotides are TGTGCCAGCAACCCCCTGTGGAGGGGAGGCAATGAGCAGTTCTTC. The chain is built from TRBV7-9 and TRBJ2-1; possible D gene TRBD2, 6 bases. The CDR3 totals 15 residues. Trimming took 7 bases from V and 6 from J, leaving 19 bases between them. Germline V CDR1 and CDR2: SEHNR, FQNEAQ (reference sequence).

The chain combines TRBV10-3 with TRBJ1-3, with TRBD1 as a possible D gene (5 bases). In germline, CDR1 is ENHRY, CDR2 SYGVKD. V was trimmed by 11 bases and J by 4 bases, leaving 9 bases between them. This CDR3 has 11 residues. In nucleotides, the CDR3 is TGTGCCGCAGGGCGGGGAAACACCATATATTTT. The encoded protein is CAAGRGNTIYF.

The chain joins TRBV10-1 to TRBJ2-1, with D tentatively TRBD2 (5 bases). Between the trimmed V and J ends, which lost 7 bases and 3 bases, there was a span of 13 bases. Germline V lookup: CDR1 WNHNN, CDR2 SYGVQD (reference sequence). This CDR3 has 14 amino acids. The CDR3 DNA follows: TGCGCCAGCAAGGAGGTTACTGGCTACAATGAGCAGTTCTTC. Translated, it gives CASKEVTGYNEQFF.

This rearrangement joins TRBV4-1 to TRBJ2-7; 9 bases are a match to TRBD1. Germline V gene lookup returns CDR1 MGHRA and CDR2 YSYEKL. This CDR3 spans 16 amino acids. Losses at the gene ends were 0 bases for V and 4 bases for J; bases not matched to a gene: 7. This CDR3 is CASSQDLGTGSYEQYF. The CDR3 DNA is TGCGCCAGCAGCCAAGATCTAGGGACAGGGAGTTACGAGCAGTACTTC.

This chain links TRBV7-9 with TRBJ1-5; no firm D call. V was cut by 6 bases and J by 0 bases, with 12 bases left in between. The CDR3 has 15 amino acids. The germline CDR1 and CDR2 sequences are SEHNR and FQNEAQ (reference sequence). The CDR3 DNA sequence: TGTGCCAGCAGTTCAAGCCCGAATAGCAATCAGCCCCAGCATTTT. Translation gives CASSSSPNSNQPQHF.

V and J are TRBV15 and TRBJ1-6, with D possibly being TRBD1 (6 bases). Germline loops: CDR1 LNHNV, CDR2 YYDKDF (reference sequence). V was cut by 3 bases and J by 10 bases, with 10 bases left in between. The CDR3 is 13 amino acids. DNA for the CDR3: TGTGCCACCAGCAGGGACAGAGGATCACCCCTCCACTTT. This sequence encodes CATSRDRGSPLHF.

The chain links TRBV3-1 (or the pseudogene TRBV3-2) to TRBJ1-3; no definite D call. Germline assignment: CDR1 LGHDT and CDR2 YNNKEL (reference sequence). There are 15 residues in the CDR3. Trimming removed 0 bases from V and 0 bases from J, with 6 bases in between. DNA for the CDR3: TGTGCCAGCAGCCAAGATGGCGGCTCTGGAAACACCATATATTTT. This gives the protein CASSQDGGSGNTIYF.

This chain connects TRBV7-2 to TRBJ2-3, with a tentative D call TRBD1 (6 bases). Looked up from germline, CDR1 is SGHTA and CDR2 is FQGNSA. There are 15 residues in the CDR3. Trimming took off 3 bases at V and 7 bases at J, with 17 bases between the two ends. CDR3 sequence (DNA): TGTGCCAGCAGCTTTAGGCCAGGGGCAGTCAATACGCAGTATTTT. It translates to CASSFRPGAVNTQYF.

The V and J genes are TRBV5-4 and TRBJ1-2, with 8 bases lining up with TRBD1. The trim removed 6 bases at V and 5 bases at J, leaving 18 bases unmatched. The CDR3 has 17 residues. The V gene's germline CDR1 is SGHNT and CDR2 YYREEE (reference sequence). The CDR3 DNA reads as TGTGCCAGCACCCCGGAGATGGCAGGGGGCGCGTGGTATGGCTACACCTTC. This codes for CASTPEMAGGAWYGYTF.

V gene TRBV10-3 combines with J gene TRBJ1-1, with a tentative D call TRBD1 (5 bases). The germline V and J ends were trimmed by 6 bases and 9 bases, with 20 bases remaining between them. CDR1 is ENHRY, CDR2 SYGVKD, per germline. The CDR3 loop spans 14 amino acids. CDR3 nucleotide sequence: TGTGCCATCAGGCGGGGGATGGCGGGGGAGAAAGCTTTCTTT. Its translation: CAIRRGMAGEKAFF.

This clone was found many times. This sequence joins TRBV5-5 and TRBJ2-3; D possibly corresponds to TRBD2 (5 bases). The germline CDR1 and CDR2 sequences are SGHKS and YYEKEE (reference sequence). This CDR3 is built from 16 residues. V was pared by 0 bases and J by 2 bases, with 13 bases between. CDR3 bases: TGTGCCAGCAGCTTGGGGGTCCAGCGGAACACAGATACGCAGTATTTT. It codes for CASSLGVQRNTDTQYF.

The chain recombines TRBV6-4 with TRBJ1-2; no definite D call. This CDR3 has 14 amino acids. Trimming removed 2 bases from V and 0 bases from J, with 7 bases in between. The germline V gene has CDR1 MRHNA and CDR2 SNTAGT. CDR3 coding DNA: TGTGCCAGCAGTGACGGAGATTCTAACTATGGCTACACCTTC. Translation: CASSDGDSNYGYTF.

The V and J genes are TRBV27 and TRBJ2-1; D unclear. The germline gives CDR1 MNHEY, CDR2 SMNVEV (reference sequence). V lost 10 bases to trimming and J lost 0 bases, with 10 bases between them. This CDR3 comprises 13 residues. The CDR3 spells CATRLFSYNEQFF. The CDR3 DNA reads TGTGCCACTCGACTGTTCTCCTACAATGAGCAGTTCTTC.

The chain recombines TRBV7-2 with TRBJ2-5; 8 positions agree with TRBD2. The CDR3 has 16 amino acids. J was trimmed by 2 bases and V by 1 base; bases with no gene match: 6. Germline V lookup: CDR1 SGHTA, CDR2 FQGNSA. DNA of the CDR3: TGTGCCAGCAGCTTAGGTAGTACTAGCGGACAAGAGACCCAGTACTTC. The encoded protein is CASSLGSTSGQETQYF. Full variable domain (rest looked up from reference TRBV7-2 and TRBJ2-5): GAGVSQSPSNKVTEKGKDVELRCDPISGHTALYWYRQSLGQGLEFLIYFQGNSAPDKSGLPSDRFSAERTGGSVSTLTIQRTQQEDSAVYLCASSLGSTSGQETQYFGPGTRLLVL.

This rearrangement joins TRBV20-1 to TRBJ2-7, with D unresolved. CDR1 DFQATT and CDR2 SNEGSKA come from the germline V gene (reference sequence). CDR3 length equals 11 residues. The V gene lost 5 bases and the J gene lost 5 bases, with 10 bases spanning the gap. This CDR3 reads CSAPWANEQYF. In DNA, the CDR3 is TGCAGTGCTCCCTGGGCGAACGAGCAGTACTTC.

The chain has TRBV18 and TRBJ1-4; D is uncertain. The CDR3 runs to 15 residues. The V gene lost 6 bases and the J gene lost 0 bases, with 11 bases spanning the gap. Germline V CDR1 and CDR2: KGHSH, LQKENI. CDR3 in amino acids: CASSEQRATNEKLFF. CDR3 nucleotide sequence: TGTGCCAGCTCGGAACAGAGGGCAACTAATGAAAAACTGTTTTTT.